The next 23 T cell receptor beta chains were all read from a single sample in a study of CD8+ T cells in alopecia areata. As to treatment: oral pan-JAK inhibitor, 5-10 mg twice daily. It was cDNA, reverse transcribed from extracted RNA, that served as the sequencing template. Clones were read by immunoSEQ multiplex PCR, and TCRdb kept only the in-frame ones, dropping some. The sample lists roughly 180,000 clones, 51% occurring once. This specimen consisted of CD8+ T cells sorted from blood, obtained around week 54, from a patient treated with tofacitinib. These receptor sequences come from a human donor with alopecia areata.

The V gene is TRBV6-6, the J gene TRBJ1-1; 9 bases are a match to TRBD1. J lost 8 bases, V lost 1 base, and 2 bases had no gene match. Per germline, CDR1 MNHNY and CDR2 SVGAGI (reference sequence). The CDR3 is made up of 13 amino acids. The CDR3 coding sequence is TGTGCCAGCAGTTACTTCGGGACAGGGGAAGCTTTCTTT. Translation gives CASSYFGTGEAFF.

A note on this clone: A junction boundary mismatches the germline segment, possibly from a read error. The chain is built from TRBV7-7 and TRBJ2-7, with a weak D call TRBD2 (5 bases). CDR1 and CDR2 (germline): SSHAT, FNYEAQ (reference sequence). This CDR3 has 14 residues. This CDR3 is CASSLGDKFYEQYF. For the CDR3, the DNA is TGTGCTAGCAGCTTGGGAGACAAGTTTTACGAGCAGTACTTC.

The chain has TRBV7-8 and TRBJ1-4; 7 nucleotides line up with TRBD1. The CDR3 has 15 amino acids. Trimming took 4 bases from V and 3 from J; bases not matched to a gene: 5. CDR1 is SGHVS and CDR2 is FQNEAQ in the germline V gene. As DNA, the CDR3 is TGTGCCAGCAGCTCCCCGGGACAGTCTAATGAAAAACTGTTTTTT. Translation: CASSSPGQSNEKLFF.

V usage is TRBV4-1 and J usage is TRBJ2-7; TRBD2 matches at 8 bases. The CDR3 has 15 amino acids. J was trimmed by 3 bases and V by 4 bases; bases with no gene match: 8. Germline assignment: CDR1 MGHRA and CDR2 YSYEKL. The CDR3 region has the DNA TGCGCCAGCAGCCCCCGGGAGGGGCTGAGCTACGAGCAGTACTTC. Encoded protein: CASSPREGLSYEQYF.

This clone occurred a few times. The chain is built from TRBV7-2 and TRBJ2-3, with TRBD2 identical over 8 bases. Germline CDR1 is SGHTA and CDR2 is FQGNSA. With 6 bases clipped from V and 1 base from J, the junction kept 3 bases outside the gene matches. The CDR3 consists of 14 residues. The CDR3 is CASRLSGGTDTQYF. DNA of the CDR3: TGTGCCAGCAGGCTTAGCGGGGGCACAGATACGCAGTATTTT. Full variable domain (outside the CDR3, taken from reference TRBV7-2 and TRBJ2-3): GAGVSQSPSNKVTEKGKDVELRCDPISGHTALYWYRQSLGQGLEFLIYFQGNSAPDKSGLPSDRFSAERTGGSVSTLTIQRTQQEDSAVYLCASRLSGGTDTQYFGPGTRLTVL.

This chain joins TRBV15 and TRBJ1-5; D might be TRBD1 (5 bases). Germline values: CDR1 LNHNV, CDR2 YYDKDF (reference sequence). The CDR3 spans 15 residues. V was clipped by 4 bases and J by 5 bases, with 15 bases between them. The CDR3 loop is CATSKASGGDQPQHF. For the CDR3, the DNA is TGTGCCACCAGCAAAGCCTCTGGGGGGGATCAGCCCCAGCATTTT.

This clone came up a few times. V gene TRBV27 combines with J gene TRBJ2-7; TRBD1 agrees at 10 bases. Trimming at V came to 3 bases and at J to 5 bases, leaving 10 bases not matched to a gene. Germline CDR1 and CDR2: MNHEY and SMNVEV (reference sequence). This CDR3 region has 16 residues. The CDR3 nucleotides read TGTGCCAGCAGTTTGGGGACAGGGGAAGGGGACAACGAGCAGTACTTC. Its protein is CASSLGTGEGDNEQYF.

The chain has TRBV13 and TRBJ1-2; D is uncertain. Looked up from germline, CDR1 is PRHDT and CDR2 is FYEKMQ (reference sequence). This CDR3 comprises 13 residues. V lost 1 base, J lost 0 bases, and 3 bases lay in between. The CDR3 coding sequence is TGTGCCAGCAGCTTAGATACTAACTATGGCTACACCTTC. Its translation: CASSLDTNYGYTF. The whole variable domain, filled in from reference TRBV13 and TRBJ1-2, reads AAGVIQSPRHLIKEKRETATLKCYPIPRHDTVYWYQQGPGQDPQFLISFYEKMQSDKGSIPDRFSAQQFSDYHSELNMSSLELGDSALYFCASSLDTNYGYTFGSGTRLTVV.

This chain links TRBV30 with TRBJ1-5; TRBD1 aligns across 7 bases. V trimming: 3 bases; J trimming: 1 base; junction bases outside the gene matches: 3. This CDR3 comprises 14 residues. Germline-derived CDR1 and CDR2 are GTSNPN and SVGIG (reference sequence). In DNA, the CDR3 is TGTGCCTGGAGAAAGACAGGGAGCAATCAGCCCCAGCATTTT. Protein product: CAWRKTGSNQPQHF.

A single count supports this clone. V and J are TRBV10-3 and TRBJ1-2; 9 nucleotides match TRBD1. Trimming removed 4 bases from V and 2 bases from J; junction bases left unmatched: 8. Germline CDR1 is ENHRY and CDR2 is SYGVKD. CDR3 size: 16 residues. The CDR3 spells CAISVEWTGDNYGYTF. In DNA form, the CDR3 reads TGTGCCATCAGTGTCGAATGGACAGGGGACAACTATGGCTACACCTTC.

Here the CDR3 DNA reads TGTGCCAGTATCCCAGACGGGGAGGGGGCCAACGTCCTGACTTTC. Protein: CASIPDGEGANVLTF. This rearrangement joins TRBV19 to TRBJ2-6; maybe TRBD2 (5 bases). This CDR3 is 15 amino acids long. V was pared by 7 bases and J by 4 bases, with 14 bases between. Germline V gene sequence: CDR1 LNHDA, CDR2 SQIVND (reference sequence).

The rearrangement joins TRBV19 to TRBJ2-1, with a weak D call TRBD2 (5 bases). This CDR3 is built from 14 residues. Deletions cut 7 bases from V and 4 bases from J, with 14 bases between. The V gene's germline CDR1 is LNHDA and CDR2 SQIVND (reference sequence). CDR3 residues: CASTRTSRYNEQFF. CDR3 DNA: TGTGCCAGTACGAGGACTTCGAGATACAATGAGCAGTTCTTC.

In its sample, this clone was seen a few times. This sequence joins TRBV7-9 and TRBJ2-7; TRBD2 matches 9 bases. The CDR3 spans 16 residues. Germline V gene lookup returns CDR1 SEHNR and CDR2 FQNEAQ (reference sequence). J lost 3 bases, V lost 5 bases, and 11 bases had no gene match. The CDR3 reads CASSGGRASGDYEQYF. CDR3 nucleotides: TGTGCCAGCAGCGGAGGACGGGCTAGCGGGGACTACGAGCAGTACTTC.

The chain couples TRBV27 to TRBJ1-1, with D unclear. CDR1 is MNHEY and CDR2 is SMNVEV in the germline V gene (reference sequence). The CDR3 runs to 13 residues. Trimming stripped 0 bases from V and 2 bases from J, with 4 bases between. CDR3 sequence reads: CASSLSPNTEAFF. CDR3 DNA sequence: TGTGCCAGCAGTTTATCACCCAACACTGAAGCTTTCTTT.

Remarks on this clone: In the same sample, other DNA sequences code for this CDR3. The chain joins TRBV7-6 to TRBJ2-2; D is uncertain. The CDR3 is 13 amino acids. Trimming cost V 1 base and J 5 bases, with 5 bases left between them. Germline assignment: CDR1 SGHVS and CDR2 FNYEAQ. The CDR3 loop is CASSLGPTGELFF. The CDR3 DNA sequence: TGTGCCAGCAGCTTAGGACCGACCGGGGAGCTGTTTTTT.

The chain couples TRBV27 to TRBJ1-1; 9 nucleotides align to TRBD1. The J segment lost 4 bases and the V segment lost 6 bases, leaving 3 bases of the junction unmatched. The CDR3 consists of 13 residues. Per germline, CDR1 MNHEY and CDR2 SMNVEV (reference sequence). The CDR3 DNA follows: TGTGCCAGCAGGGAGACAGGGGGCACTGAAGCTTTCTTT. Translating gives CASRETGGTEAFF.

The chain combines TRBV15 with TRBJ2-7, with D tentatively TRBD1 or TRBD2 (5 bases each). The V end was cut by 4 bases, the J end by 3 bases, with 13 bases between. Germline-derived CDR1 and CDR2 are LNHNV and YYDKDF (reference sequence). The CDR3 runs 14 residues. This CDR3 is CATSKRGPDYEQYF. The CDR3 nucleotides are TGTGCCACCAGCAAGAGGGGCCCTGACTACGAGCAGTACTTC.

The genes are TRBV7-9 and TRBJ2-5; no firm D call. This CDR3 has 16 amino acids. The germline CDR1 and CDR2 sequences are SEHNR and FQNEAQ (reference sequence). Trimming shortened V by 2 bases and J by 0 bases, and 13 bases separated the two germline ends. This CDR3 reads CASSLFPPRHQETQYF. CDR3 sequence (DNA): TGTGCCAGCAGCTTATTTCCCCCCCGGCACCAAGAGACCCAGTACTTC.

This chain uses TRBV6-1 with TRBJ2-3; a possible D gene is TRBD2 (6 bases). The germline gives CDR1 MNHNS, CDR2 SASEGT. The CDR3 spans 13 residues. Trimming removed 4 bases at V and 6 bases at J, with 11 bases between. Written as DNA, the CDR3 is TGTGCCAGCAGTGGACTAGTGTCGGATACGCAGTATTTT. Its translation: CASSGLVSDTQYF.

V gene TRBV19 combines with J gene TRBJ2-1; no clear D. The CDR3 spans 14 residues. From germline, CDR1 is LNHDA and CDR2 SQIVND (reference sequence). The V end was cut by 1 base, the J end by 4 bases, with 8 bases between. CDR3 sequence (DNA): TGTGCCAGTAGTATAGGGTCAGGATACAATGAGCAGTTCTTC. As protein: CASSIGSGYNEQFF.

The chain links TRBV29-1 to TRBJ2-7; either TRBD1 or TRBD2 may fit D (5 bases each). Germline assignment: CDR1 SQVTM and CDR2 ANQGSEA. The CDR3 is 14 amino acids. The germline V and J ends were trimmed by 1 base and 2 bases, with 12 bases remaining between them. CDR3 sequence (DNA): TGCAGCGTTGAAGTCGGGACCAGCCCCTACGAGCAGTACTTC. This translates into CSVEVGTSPYEQYF.

The chain links TRBV27 to TRBJ2-5; 11 positions agree with TRBD1. Germline-derived CDR1 and CDR2 are MNHEY and SMNVEV (reference sequence). J gave up 5 bases and V 6 bases, and 8 bases lay outside the gene matches. CDR3 size: 15 residues. The CDR3 region has the DNA TGTGCCAGCAGCCCCTGGACAGGGGGCGGGGAGACCCAGTACTTC. This gives the protein CASSPWTGGGETQYF.

This rearrangement joins TRBV7-2 to TRBJ1-5, with a tentative D call TRBD1 (5 bases). Per the germline V gene, CDR1 is SGHTA and CDR2 is FQGNSA. The V end lost 4 bases, the J end lost 4 bases, and 14 bases lay between the germline ends. This CDR3 is built from 15 residues. The CDR3 coding sequence is TGTGCCAGCAGCTCGGGGCAGGCACTGAATCAGCCCCAGCATTTT. Translated, it gives CASSSGQALNQPQHF. Using reference TRBV7-2 and TRBJ1-5 for the parts outside the CDR3, the full variable domain is GAGVSQSPSNKVTEKGKDVELRCDPISGHTALYWYRQSLGQGLEFLIYFQGNSAPDKSGLPSDRFSAERTGGSVSTLTIQRTQQEDSAVYLCASSSGQALNQPQHFGDGTRLSIL.